One and the same sample provided the 10 T cell receptor beta chains below, sequenced in a study of blood T cell repertoires in COVID-19. Only in-frame clones appear in the TCRdb table, and some are missing; sequencing was by immunoSEQ multiplex PCR. Seen here are roughly 8,500 clones, roughly 85% observed once, and the top ten hold 7% to 10%. The sequencing sample was made of peripheral blood. The receptor source for this set is a human donor in a cohort sampled during active COVID-19.

This clone was counted once. This chain uses TRBV5-1 with TRBJ1-4; 10 nucleotides agree with TRBD1. V gave up 0 bases and J gave up 8 bases; unmatched junction bases: 13. The CDR3 is 18 residues long. Germline V gene data show CDR1 as SGHRS and CDR2 as YFSETQ. The CDR3, as DNA: TGCGCCAGCAGCTTGGGAGGGACAGGGGCCCTGAAAGCGGAAAAACTGTTTTTT. It translates to CASSLGGTGALKAEKLFF.

V usage is TRBV15 and J usage is TRBJ2-2; the match to TRBD1 covers 10 bases. J was trimmed by 6 bases and V by 0 bases; bases with no gene match: 13. The germline CDR1 and CDR2 sequences are LNHNV and YYDKDF (reference sequence). This CDR3 is built from 19 residues. CDR3 in DNA: TGTGCCACCAGCAGAGATCTCCGAACCGGGACAGGGGATCCCGGGGAGCTGTTTTTT. Amino acid sequence: CATSRDLRTGTGDPGELFF.

As for this clone: Other DNA sequences of this sample code for an identical CDR3. The CDR3 nucleotides read TGCGCCAGCAGCTTGGACGGCGGGAATTACAATGAGCAGTTCTTC. Protein product: CASSLDGGNYNEQFF. The chain combines TRBV5-1 with TRBJ2-1, with D perhaps matching TRBD2 (6 bases). CDR1 SGHRS and CDR2 YFSETQ come from the germline V gene. Deletions cut 0 bases from V and 4 bases from J, with 11 bases between. CDR3 length equals 15 residues.

The genes are TRBV5-8 and TRBJ2-3, with D possibly being TRBD2 (6 bases). Trimming cost V 2 bases and J 4 bases, with 11 bases left between them. This CDR3 spans 14 amino acids. Germline V gene data show CDR1 as SGHTS and CDR2 as YDEGEE. The CDR3 DNA follows: TGTGCCAGCAGCTTTGGCGGGATGGCAGATACGCAGTATTTT. Protein product: CASSFGGMADTQYF.

This chain joins TRBV28 and TRBJ2-7; TRBD1 is a possible D gene (6 bases). Between the trimmed V and J ends, which lost 4 bases and 4 bases, there was a span of 8 bases. Germline V gene data show CDR1 as MDHEN and CDR2 as SYDVKM. This CDR3 has 12 amino acids. CDR3 sequence: CASSSGAYEQYF. The CDR3 region has the DNA TGTGCCAGCAGTTCAGGGGCGTACGAGCAGTACTTC.

V is TRBV19 and J is TRBJ1-5; D might be TRBD1 (5 bases). V was clipped by 5 bases and J by 2 bases, with 16 bases between them. The germline CDR1 and CDR2 sequences are LNHDA and SQIVND (reference sequence). CDR3 length equals 16 residues. CDR3 sequence (DNA): TGTGCCAGTAGTCTTAAAGTACAGGAACGCAATCAGCCCCAGCATTTT. It translates to CASSLKVQERNQPQHF.

The rearrangement links TRBV19 to TRBJ1-5; D uncertain. V shed 3 bases and J shed 2 bases, with 11 bases lying between them. Germline CDR1 reads LNHDA; CDR2 reads SQIVND (reference sequence). The CDR3 sequence is 15 residues long. In DNA form, the CDR3 reads TGTGCCAGTAGTATCAGGCTGTATGGCAATCAGCCCCAGCATTTT. Translated: CASSIRLYGNQPQHF.

This chain uses TRBV4-1 with TRBJ2-5; 7 positions match TRBD2. The CDR3 consists of 14 residues. Germline-derived CDR1 and CDR2 are MGHRA and YSYEKL. Trimming removed 2 bases from V and 5 bases from J; junction bases left unmatched: 5. CDR3 nucleotides: TGCGCCAGCAGCCAAACAGGACTAGGGGAGACCCAGTACTTC. Translating gives CASSQTGLGETQYF.

This clone showed up just a few times. At one end the junction does not follow the germline gene, possibly because of a read error. This sequence joins TRBV5-6 and TRBJ2-1, with 13 positions matching TRBD2. Germline V gene lookup returns CDR1 SGHDT and CDR2 YYEEEE. This CDR3 has 12 amino acids. The CDR3 sequence: CASSSGLAGSIF. DNA of the CDR3: TGTGCCAGCAGCTCGGGACTAGCGGGATCGATCTTC.

This chain joins TRBV7-2 and TRBJ2-1; D remains unclear. Germline assignment: CDR1 SGHTA and CDR2 FQGNSA. The V end lost 5 bases, the J end lost 4 bases, and 9 bases lay between the germline ends. The CDR3 loop spans 13 amino acids. This CDR3 reads CASSLSSYNEQFF. In DNA, the CDR3 is TGTGCCAGCAGCCTCTCCTCTTACAATGAGCAGTTCTTC.